These 25 T cell receptor beta chains were sequenced from one sample in a study of T cells after yellow fever vaccination. MiXCR, applied by TCRdb to the 5' RACE reads, yields one record per CDR3 protein. This sample has about 320,000 distinct CDR3 sequences, with around 12% found just once. The specimen was CD4+ T cells sorted from PBMCs, collected 15 days after the yellow fever booster vaccination. The receptors were sampled from a man younger than 35 who received the YFV17D yellow fever vaccine.

This clonotype was picked up a small number of times. The genes are TRBV7-2 and TRBJ2-5, with D possibly matching TRBD1 (6 bases). Between the trimmed V and J ends, which lost 6 bases and 5 bases, there was a span of 13 bases. Per the germline V gene, CDR1 is SGHTA and CDR2 is FQGNSA. The CDR3 totals 13 residues. CDR3 protein: CASSYTGFETQYF. CDR3 bases: TGTGCCAGCAGTTATACAGGGTTTGAGACCCAGTACTTC.

J is TRBJ1-6 and V is TRBV5-1; D not certain. CDR1 is SGHRS, CDR2 YFSETQ, per germline. This CDR3 spans 16 amino acids. Trimming removed 2 bases at V and 0 bases at J, with 9 bases between. As DNA, the CDR3 is TGCGCCAGCAGCTTAGTATCCAGCTCCTATAATTCACCCCTCCACTTT. Its translation is CASSLVSSSYNSPLHF.

This chain connects TRBV6-5 to TRBJ2-7, with D maybe TRBD1 (6 bases). The CDR3 spans 15 residues. V was shortened by 0 bases and J by 4 bases, with 13 bases between the two germline ends. Germline V lookup: CDR1 MNHEY, CDR2 SVGAGI. The CDR3 region has the DNA TGTGCCAGCAGTTACTCGTGGGCCCAGGGGTACGAGCAGTACTTC. It encodes CASSYSWAQGYEQYF.

This clonotype was seen only a few times. CDR3 region: CASSPDRGGNQPQHF. Written as DNA, the CDR3 is TGCGCCAGCAGCCCGGACAGGGGAGGCAATCAGCCCCAGCATTTT. The gene calls are TRBV4-1 and TRBJ1-5, with TRBD1 matching 9 bases. Losses at the gene ends were 4 bases for V and 2 bases for J; bases not matched to a gene: 3. Looked up from germline, CDR1 is MGHRA and CDR2 is YSYEKL. CDR3 length equals 15 residues.

This chain connects TRBV5-4 to TRBJ1-2; no definite D call. V lost 0 bases, J lost 6 bases, and 12 bases lay in between. Germline V CDR1 and CDR2: SGHNT, YYREEE (reference sequence). This CDR3 is built from 14 residues. CDR3 coding DNA: TGTGCCAGCAGCTTGGCCGCAAAAGCGGATGGCTACACCTTC. It translates to CASSLAAKADGYTF.

V and J are TRBV12-3 or TRBV12-4 and TRBJ2-2; the D call may be TRBD1 or TRBD2 (5 bases each). V lost 4 bases, J lost 4 bases, and 13 bases lay in between. The CDR3 runs to 15 residues. CDR3 sequence reads: CASSSGRVITGELFF. The DNA of the CDR3 is TGTGCCAGCAGTTCGGGACGGGTGATCACCGGGGAGCTGTTTTTT.

This clonotype turned up a few times. The rearrangement links TRBV4-3 to TRBJ1-3; D is undetermined. Germline CDR1 reads LGHNA; CDR2 reads YSLEER. V lost 1 base and J 0 bases, leaving 10 bases between the germline ends. This CDR3 spans 16 amino acids. The CDR3 protein is CASSQGQATSGNTIYF. The DNA for the CDR3 is TGCGCCAGCAGCCAAGGGCAGGCAACCTCTGGAAACACCATATATTTT.

This clonotype was counted a few times. The gene calls are TRBV12-3 or TRBV12-4 and TRBJ2-7; D possibly matches TRBD1 or TRBD2 (5 bases each). V lost 5 bases to trimming and J lost 7 bases, with 12 bases between them. This CDR3 has 12 residues. Here the CDR3 reads CASSRDVQEQYF. The CDR3 DNA is TGTGCCAGCAGTCGGGACGTCCAGGAGCAGTACTTC.

The table lists this clonotype with a count of one. V usage is TRBV2 and J usage is TRBJ2-1, with 8 nucleotides matching TRBD2. The germline gives CDR1 SNHLY, CDR2 FYNNEI. CDR3 length: 13 amino acids. After removal of 8 bases from V and 7 bases from J, the junction contained 7 bases not matched to a gene. The CDR3 sequence: CASELAVGNEQFF. The CDR3, as DNA: TGTGCCAGCGAACTAGCGGTCGGTAATGAGCAGTTCTTC.

The V gene is TRBV6-2 or TRBV6-3, the J gene TRBJ1-5; tentative D call: TRBD1 (6 bases). The CDR3 consists of 18 residues. CDR1 is MNHEY and CDR2 is SVGEGT in the germline V gene. V was shortened by 3 bases and J by 0 bases, with 18 bases between the two germline ends. The CDR3 DNA sequence: TGTGCCAGCAGTTATGAACAGGGAAGGAGGGGTAGCAATCAGCCCCAGCATTTT. Translation gives CASSYEQGRRGSNQPQHF.

The chain carries TRBV7-2 and TRBJ2-3; D might be TRBD1 (7 bases). Per the germline V gene, CDR1 is SGHTA and CDR2 is FQGNSA. V lost 5 bases and J lost 4, with 16 bases in between. The CDR3 extends over 15 amino acids. CDR3 sequence: CASSLNQGGADTQYF. For the CDR3, the DNA is TGTGCCAGCAGCCTGAACCAGGGGGGCGCAGATACGCAGTATTTT.

The J gene is TRBJ2-1, the V gene TRBV29-1; D remains ambiguous. The germline gives CDR1 SQVTM, CDR2 ANQGSEA. CDR3 length: 13 amino acids. V was cut by 4 bases and J by 5 bases, with 12 bases left in between. This CDR3 is CSVGPQGDNEQFF. DNA of the CDR3: TGCAGCGTTGGACCTCAAGGAGACAATGAGCAGTTCTTC.

This clonotype occurred a few times. This chain uses TRBV20-1 with TRBJ1-2; 9 bases are a match to TRBD1. Germline values: CDR1 DFQATT, CDR2 SNEGSKA (reference sequence). Unmatched junction bases numbered 4, after V lost 3 bases and J lost 2 bases. This CDR3 is 14 amino acids long. CDR3 region: CSASTGGSNYGYTF. CDR3 in DNA: TGCAGTGCTAGTACAGGGGGCTCCAACTATGGCTACACCTTC.

The chain employs TRBV29-1 and TRBJ2-7, with 9 nucleotides matching TRBD1. The CDR3 loop spans 14 amino acids. The ends lost 6 bases at V and 1 base at J; junction bases unmatched: 7. Looked up from germline, CDR1 is SQVTM and CDR2 is ANQGSEA. DNA of the CDR3: TGCAGCGTGCGGACAGGGGCCTCATCCTACGAGCAGTACTTC. Its translation: CSVRTGASSYEQYF.

This clonotype has more than one count but fewer than ten. The chain uses TRBV5-5 and TRBJ1-4, with D possibly being TRBD1 (6 bases). Trimming cost V 2 bases and J 0 bases, with 17 bases left between them. CDR1 is SGHKS and CDR2 is YYEKEE in the germline V gene (reference sequence). The CDR3 extends over 18 amino acids. This chain's CDR3 is CASSFLQGSIPTNEKLFF. The CDR3 DNA reads as TGTGCCAGCAGCTTTTTGCAGGGGAGCATCCCAACTAATGAAAAACTGTTTTTT.

About this clonotype itself: This clone may be a read error of a much larger clone one base away. The CDR3 carries no conserved terminal phenylalanine or tryptophan, so it likely arises from a read error. V and J are TRBV4-1 and TRBJ1-1; D is perhaps TRBD1 (5 bases). CDR1 is MGHRA, CDR2 YSYEKL, per germline. The CDR3 length is 16 residues. Trimming stripped 4 bases from V and 2 bases from J, with 17 bases between. The CDR3 DNA reads TGCGCCAGCAGCCGCCTCCCCCAGACAGTAAACACTGAAGCTTTCCTT. Translated: CASSRLPQTVNTEAFL.

This clonotype came up a few times. V usage is TRBV5-1 and J usage is TRBJ2-1, with D perhaps TRBD2 (5 bases). The CDR3 covers 15 residues. The germline V gene has CDR1 SGHRS and CDR2 YFSETQ. Between the trimmed V and J ends, which lost 5 bases and 0 bases, there was a span of 12 bases. In DNA, the CDR3 is TGCGCCAGCAGGATCGCGGGTAACTCCTACAATGAGCAGTTCTTC. Its translation is CASRIAGNSYNEQFF. Looking up the rest from reference TRBV5-1 and TRBJ2-1 gives the full variable domain: KAGVTQTPRYLIKTRGQQVTLSCSPISGHRSVSWYQQTPGQGLQFLFEYFSETQRNKGNFPGRFSGRQFSNSRSEMNVSTLELGDSALYLCASRIAGNSYNEQFFGPGTRLTVL.

CDR3 DNA sequence: TGTGCCAGCAGCGCCGTGGACAGCTATCAGGTCCATGGCTACACCTTC. The encoded protein is CASSAVDSYQVHGYTF. The V call is TRBV12-3 or TRBV12-4, the J call TRBJ1-2, with TRBD1 as a possible D gene (6 bases). This CDR3 region has 16 residues. V lost 6 bases, J lost 6 bases, and 23 bases lay in between.

This clonotype has only a few counts. A much larger clone is a single base away; this may be a read error. This sequence joins TRBV11-2 and TRBJ1-3, with no clear D. The CDR3 runs to 13 residues. With 3 bases removed from V and 0 bases from J, the gap between germline ends came to 3 bases. CDR1 and CDR2 from the germline V gene are SGHAT and FQNNGV. CDR3 DNA: TGTGCCAGCAGCTTCCTCTCTGGAAACACCATATATTTT. This sequence encodes CASSFLSGNTIYF. Full variable domain (missing parts from reference TRBV11-2 and TRBJ1-3): EAGVAQSPRYKIIEKRQSVAFWCNPISGHATLYWYQQILGQGPKLLIQFQNNGVVDDSQLPKDRFSAERLKGVDSTLKIQPAKLEDSAVYLCASSFLSGNTIYFGEGSWLTVV.

This clonotype was picked up many times. The rearrangement links TRBV6-5 to TRBJ2-3; 7 bases are shared with TRBD2. CDR1 is MNHEY and CDR2 is SVGAGI in the germline V gene. CDR3 length equals 15 residues. V gave up 4 bases and J gave up 0 bases; unmatched junction bases: 4. The CDR3 DNA follows: TGTGCCAGCAGTTGGCAGCGGGGTAGCACAGATACGCAGTATTTT. Amino acid sequence: CASSWQRGSTDTQYF.

V is TRBV6-5 and J is TRBJ1-1; 10 positions match TRBD1. CDR3 size: 15 residues. The V segment lost 2 bases and the J segment 3 bases; nucleotides outside the gene matches: 3. Germline V CDR1 and CDR2: MNHEY, SVGAGI. CDR3 amino acids: CASSYAGTGDTEAFF. The CDR3 DNA follows: TGTGCCAGCAGTTACGCCGGGACAGGGGACACTGAAGCTTTCTTT.

CDR3 DNA: TGCAGTGCCACAGGAGGACAGGGCCGAAGAGGCTCCTACGAGCAGTACGTC. Its translation: CSATGGQGRRGSYEQYV. This chain links TRBV20-1 with TRBJ2-7; 8 bases agree with TRBD1. The germline V gene has CDR1 DFQATT and CDR2 SNEGSKA (reference sequence). This CDR3 comprises 17 residues. Trimming cost V 6 bases and J 0 bases; bases outside gene matches: 16.

This CDR3 reads CASSQDAHTLGYTF. CDR3 bases: TGTGCCAGCAGCCAAGATGCCCACACACTTGGCTACACCTTC. V gene TRBV3-1 combines with J gene TRBJ1-2; D unresolved. Per the germline V gene, CDR1 is LGHDT and CDR2 is YNNKEL (reference sequence). Trimming took 0 bases from V and 7 from J, leaving 12 bases between them. The CDR3 has 14 residues. Full variable domain (rest looked up from reference TRBV3-1 and TRBJ1-2): DTAVSQTPKYLVTQMGNDKSIKCEQNLGHDTMYWYKQDSKKFLKIMFSYNNKELIINETVPNRFSPKSPDKAHLNLHINSLELGDSAVYFCASSQDAHTLGYTFGSGTRLTVV.

J is TRBJ1-2 and V is TRBV12-3 or TRBV12-4; D perhaps matches TRBD1 (6 bases). The CDR3 sequence is 13 residues long. V shed 2 bases and J shed 7 bases, with 11 bases lying between them. CDR3 sequence reads: CASSLLQGGGYTF. DNA for the CDR3: TGTGCCAGCAGTTTATTACAGGGAGGTGGCTACACCTTC.

This clonotype came up many times. CDR3 DNA sequence: TGTGCCACCAGCAGAGAGGATTCGATTAACACAGATACGCAGTATTTT. Protein: CATSREDSINTDTQYF. The V call is TRBV15, the J call TRBJ2-3; D gene uncertain. The CDR3 is made up of 16 amino acids. V lost 0 bases, J lost 2 bases, and 12 bases lay in between. Per germline, CDR1 LNHNV and CDR2 YYDKDF (reference sequence). Together with reference TRBV15 and TRBJ2-3, the CDR3 gives the full variable domain: DAMVIQNPRYQVTQFGKPVTLSCSQTLNHNVMYWYQQKSSQAPKLLFHYYDKDFNNEADTPDNFQSRRPNTSFCFLDIRSPGLGDTAMYLCATSREDSINTDTQYFGPGTRLTVL.